This entry is about one TCR beta chain. Its specificity is not known. This entry comes from a study of brain T cells in children with intractable seizures. The CDR3 extends over 14 amino acids. Trimming pared 0 bases from V and 4 bases from J, leaving 9 bases between. Per the germline V gene, CDR1 is MNHNY and CDR2 is SVGAGI (reference sequence). Sequenced by immunoSEQ multiplex PCR; TCRdb stores in-frame clones only, minus some. The sample has 340,000 or so clones, approximately 93% seen once. Study results and limitations: Absence of clones before surgery may stem from lower sequencing depth. Viral specificity was inferred only from CDR3 similarity; HCMV serostatus was unknown.

Stated time point: blood from clinic visit 5 months post-surgery; TSC patient then seizure free. Surgery cases with the highest brain T cell transcript signatures were chosen for sequencing. Specimen: peripheral blood, collected 5 to 6 months after surgery. V gene TRBV6-6 combines with J gene TRBJ1-2; D is possibly TRBD1 (5 bases). The sequence derives from a boy under two years old with tuberous sclerosis and intractable seizures. The DNA for the CDR3 is TGTGCCAGCAGTTACTCCAGGGTAGGCTATGGCTACACCTTC. As protein: CASSYSRVGYGYTF.